The present T cell receptor beta chain was sequenced within a study of cytomegalovirus exposure and HLA in healthy donors (dated by TCRdb to 2015 to 2018). At the level of the whole study: According to a later analysis, one platform produced both the 110 or so validation repertoires and the 700 or so repertoires of the first cohort. The aim of the study was to test whether cataloging public T cell receptors could identify signatures of past pathogen exposure. A separate validation cohort of roughly 120 different subjects was used in addition to the 666-subject first cohort. To predict cytomegalovirus infection status, the study combined high-throughput TCR immunosequencing, statistical association of individual TCRs with disease status, and machine learning. The study at large found these results: The study gave a list of roughly 150 TCR beta chains associated with cytomegalovirus. A later analysis lacked HLA typing for the validation cohort, so it scored co-occurrence in that cohort across all 130 or so repertoires. In a later analysis, TCRs clustered in the first cohort were found to also tend to co-occur in the 120 validation repertoires, with 94% of cluster scores above 0. Across donors, most TCR sequences were observed very rarely, whereas some public TCRs were present in many individuals. Cytomegalovirus status was reported to be diagnosed by the classifier with high specificity and sensitivity in both the original and validation cohorts. In vitro tests confirmed that a few of the cytomegalovirus-associated TCR beta chains recognize cytomegalovirus antigens. The authors suggested that the approach could potentially be extended to other disease states and immunological phenotypes.

Reading the germline V gene gives CDR1 MGHDK and CDR2 SYGVNS. Reading from cysteine to phenylalanine, the CDR3 counts 14 amino acids. Solely the CDR3 DNA is kept, with 42 bases framed from the first base. Deletion took 1 base off V and 3 bases off J, with a span of 9 bases between the germline ends. A note on this clone: The antigen this receptor binds is unknown. Nothing much larger sits one base from this clone, and base qualities are not available.

Separate from the roughly 650-subject first cohort, the validation cohort of about 130 subjects was the group to which the donors belonged. The method behind the library was the immunoSEQ multiplex PCR assay. The paper's data handling went like this. A statistical classification framework was built to diagnose cytomegalovirus status from the catalog of TCR beta chain sequences. The clones in this table, taken by TCRdb from immuneACCESS, are in-frame only. Not every clone is retained; where verified, under half of the shortfall comes from an unresolved V gene, and the cause of the rest is unknown. V, J and clone size reflect that table, while D and trimming were determined from the DNA. For this sample there are 100,000 or so clones; roughly nine tenths appear just once. 3% to 4% of the sample rests with the top ten.

This receptor was taken from a woman aged 18-29 years in good health and CMV-seropositive. The rearranged segments are TRBV25-1 and TRBJ1-2; the best D guess is TRBD1, with 5 bases matching. The specimen sequenced was PBMCs. The CDR3 protein sequence reads: CASSESGEYYGYTF. The DNA reads as follows: TGTGCCAGCAGTGAATCGGGGGAATACTATGGCTACACCTTC.